The next 26 T cell receptor beta chains were all read from a single sample in a study of cytomegalovirus exposure and HLA in healthy donors. The PCR employed 60 Vbeta primers together with 13 Jbeta primers. Clones were sequenced by immunoSEQ multiplex PCR, and TCRdb holds only the in-frame ones, with some missing. The sample has 85,000 to 130,000 clones, around 80% seen once. The material sequenced was PBMCs. The receptors originated from a woman in her forties or fifties in good health and CMV-seropositive.

The chain joins TRBV7-8 to TRBJ2-4; weak D call: TRBD1 (6 bases). Trimming shortened V by 3 bases and J by 8 bases, and 8 bases separated the two germline ends. This CDR3 has 12 amino acids. CDR1 is SGHVS, CDR2 FQNEAQ, per germline. The CDR3 is CASSLDSHIQYF. The CDR3 region has the DNA TGTGCCAGCAGCTTGGACAGTCACATTCAGTACTTC.

The chain couples TRBV18 to TRBJ2-3; weak D call: TRBD2 (6 bases). Trimming took off 1 base at V and 6 bases at J, with 14 bases between the two ends. CDR3 size: 15 residues. Per germline, CDR1 KGHSH and CDR2 LQKENI. CDR3 sequence: CASSPLPAGTDTQYF. CDR3 bases: TGTGCCAGCTCACCACTACCCGCGGGGACGGATACGCAGTATTTT.

The chain links TRBV2 to TRBJ1-1; 11 positions match TRBD1. The CDR3 runs 18 residues. CDR1 and CDR2 from the germline V gene are SNHLY and FYNNEI. Trimming took 8 bases from V and 4 from J; bases not matched to a gene: 18. In DNA, the CDR3 is TGTGCCAGCCCCGGAAGGACAGGGGGCTCTTCGGTGAGCACTGAAGCTTTCTTT. It codes for CASPGRTGGSSVSTEAFF.

This chain joins TRBV11-2 and TRBJ1-1; D remains ambiguous. The CDR3 has 13 amino acids. CDR1 and CDR2 (germline): SGHAT, FQNNGV. Trimming pared 7 bases from V and 1 base from J, leaving 10 bases between. The DNA of the CDR3 is TGTGCCAGCACCTACGGTGGGAACACTGAAGCTTTCTTT. Residues: CASTYGGNTEAFF.

The chain carries TRBV5-1 and TRBJ2-2; possibly TRBD1 for D (6 bases). Looked up from germline, CDR1 is SGHRS and CDR2 is YFSETQ. This CDR3 has 17 amino acids. With 0 bases removed from V and 5 bases from J, the gap between germline ends came to 17 bases. CDR3 region: CASSLGIPGAQTGELFF. Written as DNA, the CDR3 is TGCGCCAGCAGCTTGGGAATACCAGGGGCCCAAACCGGGGAGCTGTTTTTT.

This clone was seen once. V gene TRBV6-5 combines with J gene TRBJ1-1, with TRBD1 matching over 8 bases. The CDR3 length is 14 residues. Germline loops: CDR1 MNHEY, CDR2 SVGAGI. J was trimmed by 4 bases and V by 5 bases; bases with no gene match: 6. In DNA form, the CDR3 reads TGTGCCAGCAGTCAGGACAGGGCGAGCACTGAAGCTTTCTTT. Translation: CASSQDRASTEAFF.

The genes are TRBV19 and TRBJ1-2, with a weak D call TRBD1 (6 bases). Germline lookup yields CDR1 LNHDA and CDR2 SQIVND (reference sequence). Between the trimmed V and J ends, which lost 7 bases and 2 bases, there was a span of 20 bases. The CDR3 has 16 amino acids. CDR3 nucleotide sequence: TGTGCCAGTACCCCAGCGGGGGCCAACGTAAACTATGGCTACACCTTC. Translated, it gives CASTPAGANVNYGYTF.

The chain joins TRBV6-5 to TRBJ1-1; possible D gene TRBD1, 6 bases. Per the germline V gene, CDR1 is MNHEY and CDR2 is SVGAGI. This CDR3 comprises 13 residues. V was cut by 5 bases and J by 6 bases, with 13 bases left in between. The CDR3 is CASSVGQWAEAFF. Here the CDR3 DNA reads TGTGCCAGCAGTGTTGGACAGTGGGCTGAAGCTTTCTTT.

The chain combines TRBV30 with TRBJ2-2, with D uncertain. V was pared by 2 bases and J by 0 bases, with 4 bases between. The CDR3 length is 13 residues. CDR1 is GTSNPN, CDR2 SVGIG, per germline (reference sequence). CDR3 DNA sequence: TGTGCCTGGAGTCCTTCGAACACCGGGGAGCTGTTTTTT. Encoded protein: CAWSPSNTGELFF.

This clone appeared a few times. The chain has TRBV5-6 and TRBJ2-5, with TRBD1 matching 9 bases. This CDR3 has 15 residues. The germline CDR1 and CDR2 sequences are SGHDT and YYEEEE. J lost 4 bases, V lost 4 bases, and 8 bases had no gene match. CDR3 in amino acids: CASSEAQGAGETQYF. The CDR3 nucleotides are TGTGCCAGCAGCGAAGCACAGGGGGCCGGAGAGACCCAGTACTTC.

The chain recombines TRBV6-5 with TRBJ1-2; D uncertain. The CDR3 contains 13 residues. Trimming took off 2 bases at V and 3 bases at J, with 7 bases between the two ends. Germline CDR1 is MNHEY and CDR2 is SVGAGI. DNA of the CDR3: TGTGCCAGCAGTTACCAGGTGGACTATGGCTACACCTTC. Translated: CASSYQVDYGYTF.

This clone was found once. The sample carries other DNA sequences with the same CDR3. The genes are TRBV9 and TRBJ1-1; a possible D gene is TRBD1 (5 bases). The CDR3 consists of 14 residues. The germline V gene has CDR1 SGDLS and CDR2 YYNGEE. V was trimmed by 0 bases and J by 5 bases, leaving 11 bases between them. CDR3 amino acids: CASSVARGGTEAFF. The CDR3 region has the DNA TGTGCCAGCAGCGTAGCAAGGGGAGGGACTGAAGCTTTCTTT.

Only a few counts were recorded for this clone. V usage is TRBV13 and J usage is TRBJ2-3, with a possible D match to TRBD1 (5 bases). Germline loops: CDR1 PRHDT, CDR2 FYEKMQ (reference sequence). CDR3 length: 15 amino acids. V was trimmed by 4 bases and J by 1 base, leaving 12 bases between them. The DNA of the CDR3 is TGTGCCAGCAGCTACTCCACCAGGGGCACAGATACGCAGTATTTT. Residues: CASSYSTRGTDTQYF.

CDR3 loop: CASSPRTAQSSGNTIYF. The CDR3 nucleotides are TGTGCCAGCTCACCACGTACAGCTCAATCCTCAGGAAACACCATATATTTT. The chain uses TRBV18 and TRBJ1-3, with D hard to call. This CDR3 is 17 amino acids long. The ends were cut back, 1 base at V and 4 bases at J, with 17 bases in the middle. The V gene's germline CDR1 is KGHSH and CDR2 LQKENI.

There are a few counts of this clone. The sample has other DNA sequences that encode this CDR3 too. The chain employs TRBV19 and TRBJ1-1; 7 nucleotides line up with TRBD1. V was clipped by 6 bases and J by 4 bases; unmatched bases: 8. There are 14 residues in the CDR3. Per the germline V gene, CDR1 is LNHDA and CDR2 is SQIVND (reference sequence). CDR3 amino acids: CASRNRGPGTEAFF. CDR3 bases: TGTGCCAGTAGAAACAGGGGCCCGGGCACTGAAGCTTTCTTT.

The rearrangement uses TRBV9 and TRBJ2-1, with 8 nucleotides matching TRBD2. This CDR3 region has 18 residues. V dropped 1 base and J dropped 0; count of bases not matched to a gene: 9. Germline CDR1 reads SGDLS; CDR2 reads YYNGEE. DNA of the CDR3: TGTGCCAGCAGCGTAAGGCTAGCGGGTCTTCTCTCCTACAATGAGCAGTTCTTC. This encodes CASSVRLAGLLSYNEQFF.

In DNA form, the CDR3 reads TGTGCCAGCTCACGACAGGGAGAAGGAAACACTGAAGCTTTCTTT. Translation gives CASSRQGEGNTEAFF. V is TRBV18 and J is TRBJ1-1, with 7 bases lining up with TRBD1. CDR1 and CDR2 (germline): KGHSH, LQKENI. The CDR3 is 15 amino acids. V dropped 4 bases and J dropped 2; count of bases not matched to a gene: 7.

This clone was picked up a small number of times. The V and J genes are TRBV5-1 and TRBJ1-1, with D maybe TRBD1 (6 bases). V gave up 4 bases and J gave up 8 bases, with 18 bases separating them. From germline, CDR1 is SGHRS and CDR2 YFSETQ. The CDR3 spans 14 residues. CDR3 sequence (DNA): TGCGCCAGCAGCCGAGAGGTATTAACAGGGGAAGCTTTCTTT. Translated, it gives CASSREVLTGEAFF.

This rearrangement joins TRBV2 to TRBJ2-6; possible D gene TRBD1, 6 bases. V was pared by 10 bases and J by 1 base, with 8 bases between. Germline-derived CDR1 and CDR2 are SNHLY and FYNNEI. CDR3 length equals 13 residues. The CDR3 region is CAKTGSGANVLTF. Written as DNA, the CDR3 is TGTGCCAAAACAGGGTCTGGGGCCAACGTCCTGACTTTC.

This clone has a count of ten or more. The DNA of the CDR3 is TGTGCCAGCCCAACGACAGGGACGGACACTGAAGCTTTCTTT. It specifies CASPTTGTDTEAFF. The chain links TRBV25-1 to TRBJ1-1, with 7 positions matching TRBD1. Germline CDR1 MGHDK, CDR2 SYGVNS. There are 14 residues in the CDR3. The V segment lost 8 bases and the J segment 3 bases; nucleotides outside the gene matches: 9. Full variable domain (rest looked up from reference TRBV25-1 and TRBJ1-1): EADIYQTPRYLVIGTGKKITLECSQTMGHDKMYWYQQDPGMELHLIHYSYGVNSTEKGDLSSESTVSRIRTEHFPLTLESARPSHTSQYLCASPTTGTDTEAFFGQGTRLTVV.

This clone was detected once. V and J are TRBV11-3 and TRBJ2-1, with D possibly matching TRBD1 (6 bases). The CDR3 has 19 amino acids. Germline CDR1 is SGHNT and CDR2 is YENEEA. V shed 4 bases and J shed 0 bases, with 22 bases lying between them. CDR3 protein: CASSSRGRGISSSYNEQFF. In DNA form, the CDR3 reads TGTGCCAGCAGCTCCCGGGGCAGGGGCATCTCCAGCTCCTACAATGAGCAGTTCTTC.

The chain has TRBV10-1 and TRBJ2-2; no definite D call. V lost 4 bases and J lost 6, with 3 bases in between. CDR1 is WNHNN, CDR2 SYGVQD, per germline (reference sequence). The CDR3 totals 11 residues. CDR3 sequence reads: CASSASGELFF. The CDR3, as DNA: TGCGCCAGCAGTGCCTCCGGGGAGCTGTTTTTT.

This clone was seen a single time. Other DNA sequences in the sample encode the same CDR3. This chain uses TRBV30 with TRBJ2-1; 8 bases align to TRBD2. CDR1 is GTSNPN and CDR2 is SVGIG in the germline V gene (reference sequence). V was pared by 5 bases and J by 2 bases, with 5 bases of the junction left unmatched. This CDR3 contains 14 residues. The CDR3 sequence: CAWSSGGAYNEQFF. CDR3 DNA: TGTGCCTGGTCGAGCGGGGGCGCCTACAATGAGCAGTTCTTC.

The chain combines TRBV4-2 with TRBJ2-3; TRBD2 might be the D (6 bases). Germline V gene sequence: CDR1 LGHNA, CDR2 YNFKEQ. V dropped 0 bases and J dropped 1 base, with 8 bases sitting between them. This CDR3 has 15 amino acids. This CDR3 reads CASSQERRGTDTQYF. CDR3 nucleotide sequence: TGTGCCAGCAGCCAAGAGCGGAGGGGCACAGATACGCAGTATTTT.

This sequence joins TRBV29-1 and TRBJ2-5, with 12 bases fitting TRBD2. The assigned J gene may be wrong: the sequence end matches TRBJ2-7 better. The CDR3 runs 14 residues. Germline-derived CDR1 and CDR2 are SQVTM and ANQGSEA. The CDR3 is CSVALAGGPYEQYF. DNA for the CDR3: TGCAGCGTTGCCCTAGCGGGAGGGCCGTACGAGCAGTACTTC.

V gene TRBV9 combines with J gene TRBJ1-1; no reliable D call. Per the germline V gene, CDR1 is SGDLS and CDR2 is YYNGEE. CDR3 length: 12 amino acids. V was pared by 2 bases and J by 3 bases, with 5 bases between. The CDR3 protein is CASSVGDTEAFF. The CDR3 nucleotides are TGTGCCAGCAGCGTCGGAGACACTGAAGCTTTCTTT.